This T cell receptor (beta chain) was profiled in a study of T-cell memory formation after mild COVID-19 (dated by TCRdb to about 2021). Notes on the research overall: TCR sequence clusters from the two donors were found to be largely donor specific. In a couple of donors, T-cell clones that expanded and contracted after mild COVID-19 were tracked by sequencing TCRalpha and TCRbeta repertoires over time. The cohort comprised two young, previously healthy adult volunteers, one female and one male.

Looking up the germline V gene (reference sequence) yields CDR1 SEHNR and CDR2 FQNEAQ. From its cysteine to its phenylalanine, the CDR3 spans 20 amino acids. Just CDR3 DNA is preserved here, 60 bases in frame from base 1. Trimmed from V: 2 bases; trimmed from J: 3 bases; junction bases lacking a gene match: 17. What the authors observed across the whole study: Some responding clones were detected in pre-infection memory, which suggested that pre-existing cross-reactive memory T cells had joined the SARS-CoV-2 response. SARS-CoV-2 specificity of the second-wave clones peaking on day 37 was not confirmed. Contracting CD4+ clones were located mainly in the CM and EM memory subsets, whereas CD8+ clones were found to be enriched in EMRA. From day 15 to 85, contracting clones showed balanced CD4/CD8 phenotypes, whereas a second wave of clones that expanded from day 15 to 37 leaned towards CD4+. The study covered only two mild cases, and larger cohorts including severe cases with pre-infection samples were considered necessary.

Ficoll-Paque density gradient centrifugation was the method used to isolate PBMCs. A remark on this clonotype: The target of this receptor is not known. Nothing much larger sits one base from this clone, and base qualities are not available.

The sequencer listed for this sample is Illumina NovaSeq 6000. TCRalpha and TCRbeta cDNA libraries were constructed by 5'RACE with constant-segment primers, with sample barcodes and unique molecular identifiers being introduced. Trizol reagent was used to extract RNA from every sample. Amplification of the libraries took two PCR steps, and the second step added a second sample barcode plus Illumina TruSeq adapters. Sequencing of the libraries was done on an Illumina NovaSeq, producing 2 x 150 bp paired-end reads. The paper's data handling went like this. Reads were demultiplexed and collapsed into UMI-guided consensus sequences with migec v1.2.7. Using mixcr v2.1.11, UMI consensuses were aligned to TRA and TRB V and J templates and then assembled into clonotypes. Expanded or contracted clonotypes were those called significant by both edgeR and NoisET, with noise models trained on biological replicates. For edgeR calls, the thresholds were a false discovery rate-adjusted p below 0.01 and a log2 fold-change of 1. As an exploratory analysis of dynamics, PCA with hierarchical clustering was applied to max-normalized trajectories of the 1000 most abundant clonotypes. The CD4 or CD8 phenotype of responding clones was assigned using the separately sequenced CD4+ and CD8+ repertoires. TCRdb reprocessing: public reads trimmed at Q25 with fastp, clones called with MiXCR, in-frame beta chains kept. All rows with the same CDR3 protein become a single entry with the most common DNA and genes. TCRdb, rather than the study authors, made the V and J calls. In this sample the table shows around 450,000 distinct CDR3 sequences, less than 25% of which occur a single time. Of the sample, around 9.5% falls within the top ten clones.

This chain joins TRBV7-9 to TRBJ2-5; 11 middle bases align to TRBD1. Sample: PBMCs or a T cell subset sorted from them (not recorded which). The receptor was isolated from an adult woman who had mild COVID-19 (a few samples of this study predate the infection). The sample titles of this study are shuffled in the database, so cell type and time point are left out; the donor was told from shared clones. Here is the DNA: TGTGCCAGCAGCTTACCAAGTGGAACCGGGACAGGGGGACCAGAAGAGACCCAGTACTTC. It is translated as CASSLPSGTGTGGPEETQYF.